A selection of T cell receptor beta chains follows, all from one sample in a study of beta chain features in type 1 diabetes. Profiled with immunoSEQ multiplex PCR; TCRdb holds only in-frame clones, not every one. Of about 270,000 clones in the sample, around an eighth were seen once. Sequenced input: naive CD4+ T cells from blood. The receptors stem from a man aged 25-45 years with type 1 diabetes. CDR3s leave out the opening cysteine and the closing phenylalanine or tryptophan. D genes are given only for firm matches.

CDR3 length	V gene	D gene	CDR3 protein
13	TRBV7-3	NA	ASSLTLAYTDTQY
11	TRBV14	NA	ASSQDFRDTQY
12	TRBV7-2	NA	ASSLSALRNEQF
11	TRBV5-1	TRBD1	ASSGTVEETQY
14	TRBV7-9	TRBD2	ASTRTSGSLSYEQY
12	TRBV28	NA	ASSAGGGNYEQY
14	TRBV18	TRBD2	ASSPPSSGRINEQF
13	TRBV6-6	NA	ASKKAGDSYNEQF
15	TRBV7-3	TRBD2	ASSPKGLAGGLGEQF
13	TRBV5-8	NA	ASSLGVEVRGPQH
11	TRBV7-2	TRBD1	ASGTDRGHGYT
15	TRBV7-9	TRBD1	ASSSGQGFSGANVLT
12	TRBV28	TRBD1	ASSTTYRGYEQY
13	TRBV30	TRBD2	AWKGLAGSYNEQF
14	TRBV7-2	TRBD2	ASSLVRGVSGDTQY
13	TRBV11-1	TRBD2	ASSLVAGVLNEQF
13	TRBV7-9	TRBD2	ASSRPVSGSYEQY
12	TRBV7-2	NA	ASSLLRGSYEQY
11	TRBV18	NA	ASSEDRNTEAF
12	TRBV15	TRBD1	ATSGDSRNQPQH
12	TRBV30	NA	AWSVLDNTGELF
12	TRBV5-6	NA	ASRVSPTIDEAF
13	TRBV7-2	NA	ASSSEIYGANVLT
12	TRBV29-1	TRBD2	SVVRAGALDTQY
12	TRBV7-2	NA	ASSLNGGGDGYT
14	TRBV28	TRBD2	ASSLSSGTSYNEQF
11	TRBV27	TRBD1	ASSRDRANEQY